This note documents a single T cell receptor (beta chain) sequence. Its antigen is unknown. This sample was taken from a study of vaccination and CD4 T cells after COVID-19. The CDR3 runs 13 residues. V was cut by 7 bases and J by 1 base, with 11 bases left in between. Per germline, CDR1 DFQATT and CDR2 SNEGSKA (reference sequence). With the Oncomine TCR Beta short-read assay, DNA from cultured CD4+ T cells was sequenced. TCRdb re-called the PCR reads with MiXCR, one entry per CDR3 protein. The repertoire holds around 16,000 distinct CDR3 sequences, with approximately 71% as singletons. Treatment meaning: roughly 10-day PBMC culture with coronavirus spike peptide pools or control peptides (ViraFEST assay).

This chain uses TRBV20-1 with TRBJ2-4; D might be TRBD2 (6 bases). Material: CD4+ T cells from blood, cultured in vitro. This clonotype was sampled from a human donor who had recovered from COVID-19. The CDR3 DNA reads as TGCAGTGTTGAGGGGAGGGCCAAAAACATTCAGTACTTC. It codes for CSVEGRAKNIQYF.